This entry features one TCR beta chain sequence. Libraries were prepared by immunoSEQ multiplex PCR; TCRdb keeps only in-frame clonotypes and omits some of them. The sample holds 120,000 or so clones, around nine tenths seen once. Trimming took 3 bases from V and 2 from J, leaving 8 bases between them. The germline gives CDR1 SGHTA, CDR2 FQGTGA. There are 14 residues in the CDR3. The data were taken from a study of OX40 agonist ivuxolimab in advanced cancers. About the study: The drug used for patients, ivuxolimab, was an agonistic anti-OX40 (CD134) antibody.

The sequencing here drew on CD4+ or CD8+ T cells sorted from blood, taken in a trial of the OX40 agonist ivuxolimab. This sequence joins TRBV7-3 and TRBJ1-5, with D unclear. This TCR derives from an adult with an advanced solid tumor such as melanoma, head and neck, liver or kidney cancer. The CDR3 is CASSLRPGNQPQHF. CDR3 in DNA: TGTGCCAGCAGCTTGAGACCGGGCAATCAGCCCCAGCATTTT.